This T cell receptor (beta chain) appears in the sequencing data of a study of blood T cell repertoires in COVID-19. Study-level background: Donors in the United States, Italy and Spain gave samples during acute or convalescent COVID-19. Sources were T cells, B-cell-depleted T cells, or PBMCs; the material itself was cDNA or gDNA.

The CDR3 has 13 residues. Germline CDR1 and CDR2: MDHEN and SYDVKM. Trimming pared 6 bases from V and 1 base from J, leaving 10 bases between. Study processing details: Estimated nucleated cell counts came from reference gene primer amplification. Using immunoSEQ multiplex PCR, the repertoire was profiled, and TCRdb retains in-frame clones only, with some absent. V, J and clone size are taken as reported in that table, and D and trimming were inferred from the DNA itself. Among 52,000 or so clones listed, around 84% were seen once. The sequence was obtained from a human donor in a cohort sampled during active COVID-19. The chain carries TRBV28 and TRBJ2-7; D perhaps matches TRBD1 (5 bases). What was sequenced was peripheral blood. The CDR3 DNA is TGTGCCAGCAGCAACACAGGTTCCTACGAGCAGTACTTC. The encoded protein is CASSNTGSYEQYF.